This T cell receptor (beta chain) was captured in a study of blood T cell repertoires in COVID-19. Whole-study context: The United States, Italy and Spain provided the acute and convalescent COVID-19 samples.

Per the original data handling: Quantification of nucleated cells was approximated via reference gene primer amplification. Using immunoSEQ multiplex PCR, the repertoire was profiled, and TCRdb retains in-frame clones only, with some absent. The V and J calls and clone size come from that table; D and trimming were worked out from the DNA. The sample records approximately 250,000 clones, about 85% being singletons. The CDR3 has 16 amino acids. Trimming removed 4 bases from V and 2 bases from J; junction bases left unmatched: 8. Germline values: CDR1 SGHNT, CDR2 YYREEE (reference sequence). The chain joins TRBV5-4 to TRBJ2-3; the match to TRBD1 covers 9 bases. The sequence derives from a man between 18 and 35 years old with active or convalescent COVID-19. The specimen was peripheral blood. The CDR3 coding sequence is TGTGCCAGCAGCGTTTACAGGGGGCGTAACACAGATACGCAGTATTTT. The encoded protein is CASSVYRGRNTDTQYF.